This T cell receptor (beta chain) derives from a study of response to subunit inactivated influenza vaccine. Comments on this clonotype: Its antigen is unidentified.

The germline V gene has CDR1 SEHNR and CDR2 FQNEAQ (reference sequence). The CDR3 totals 13 residues. Trimming took 6 bases from V and 7 from J, leaving 13 bases between them. MiXCR, run by TCRdb on the RT-PCR reads, gives a single entry per CDR3 protein. The table lists about 520,000 distinct CDR3 sequences, approximately 7.3% of them singletons, with around 13% in the top ten. Notes on the study in general: After each seasonal influenza vaccination, few new T cells are recruited, the authors suggested.

This chain links TRBV7-9 with TRBJ2-1; D perhaps matches TRBD1 (5 bases). The receptor comes from a man aged 50 to 75 who received an inactivated influenza vaccine. The source was PBMCs from blood, collected 23 months after vaccination. The CDR3: CASRLMGRNEQFF. CDR3 in DNA: TGTGCCAGCAGGTTAATGGGGCGGAATGAGCAGTTCTTC.